Shown below are 2 T cell receptor beta chains from a single sample sequenced in a study of early T cells in non-severe SARS-CoV-2 infection listed by TCRdb under 2021. The library was built by means of 5' RACE. Sequenced using a NextSeq 500. TCRdb ran its own pipeline on the public reads, namely fastp trimming at Q25 and MiXCR clone calling, and kept in-frame beta chains. Under each unique CDR3 protein, matching rows form one entry showing the most common genes and DNA. Within this sample are 20,000 or so distinct CDR3 sequences, with less than 7.5% of them counted one time only. Together, the top ten hold 14% of the sample. Specimen: whole blood, collected at baseline. The source is an adult who was a healthcare worker with PCR-confirmed SARS-CoV-2 infection or an uninfected control (not recorded which).

This clonotype has just a few counts. The J gene is TRBJ1-1, the V gene TRBV6-2 or TRBV6-3; D unresolved. Germline V gene sequence: CDR1 MNHEY, CDR2 SVGEGT. Trimming cost V 5 bases and J 6 bases, with 16 bases left between them. The CDR3 length is 14 residues. CDR3 protein: CASSVRLQRAEAFF. CDR3 in DNA: TGTGCCAGCAGTGTTCGTCTACAGCGGGCTGAAGCTTTCTTT.

This clonotype was detected a few times. V usage is TRBV10-1 and J usage is TRBJ2-5; no clear D gene. Germline values: CDR1 WNHNN, CDR2 SYGVQD (reference sequence). This CDR3 spans 13 amino acids. V lost 2 bases and J 5 bases, leaving 9 bases between the germline ends. The CDR3 here is CASSEASLETQYF. CDR3 DNA: TGCGCCAGCAGTGAGGCCAGCCTCGAGACCCAGTACTTC.